This T cell receptor (beta chain) emerged from a study of shared clonotypes between healthy human individuals. HIV-negative, healthy adults without recent acute infections or vaccinations were the donors. With regard to this clone: Antigen unknown.

The CDR3 is 14 residues long. V was trimmed by 2 bases and J by 5 bases, leaving 12 bases between them. Germline V lookup: CDR1 SGHRS, CDR2 YFSETQ. Sorted-subset replicate PCR reactions contained 200 to 250 ng DNA, corresponding to approximately 30,000 T cell genomes. Data came from immunoSEQ multiplex PCR; TCRdb stores just in-frame clones and leaves some out. The sample consists of about 1.4 million clones, roughly 96% of them appearing once. Study-level findings and limits: Among the subsets, naive ones generally showed larger estimated richness than memory ones. The study's rarefaction showed incomplete sorted-subset sequencing despite large depth.

This chain connects TRBV5-1 to TRBJ2-3; D is unresolved. Sequenced input: naive CD4+ T cells sorted from blood. The subset here: CD45RA+ positively selected. The receptor's source is a man in his thirties or forties in good health. CDR3 region: CASSFPVVIDTQYF. CDR3 DNA: TGCGCCAGCAGCTTTCCCGTAGTTATAGATACGCAGTATTTT.